The 15 T cell receptor beta chains listed next were all sequenced from one sample in a study of blood T cell repertoires in COVID-19. The repertoire was sequenced with immunoSEQ multiplex PCR; TCRdb's copy has only in-frame clones and lacks some. The data contain some 120,000 clones, 85% of them seen just once; the ten biggest clones take up roughly 6.7%. Specimen: peripheral blood. The receptors were gathered from an older man with active or convalescent COVID-19.

This clone appeared a few times. This chain uses TRBV7-2 with TRBJ1-5; 8 bases are shared with TRBD1. Germline CDR1 and CDR2: SGHTA and FQGNSA. Unmatched junction bases numbered 2, after V lost 3 bases and J lost 1 base. The CDR3 is 15 residues long. The CDR3 coding sequence is TGTGCCAGCAGCTTGACAGGGGCAAGCAATCAGCCCCAGCATTTT. The encoded protein is CASSLTGASNQPQHF. Full variable domain (outside the CDR3, taken from reference TRBV7-2 and TRBJ1-5): GAGVSQSPSNKVTEKGKDVELRCDPISGHTALYWYRQSLGQGLEFLIYFQGNSAPDKSGLPSDRFSAERTGGSVSTLTIQRTQQEDSAVYLCASSLTGASNQPQHFGDGTRLSIL.

This sequence joins TRBV29-1 and TRBJ2-1; possible D gene TRBD2, 6 bases. CDR3 length: 13 amino acids. Germline V gives CDR1 SQVTM, CDR2 ANQGSEA. V was pared by 8 bases and J by 3 bases, with 14 bases between. This chain's CDR3 is CSFFPGSYNEQFF. For the CDR3, the DNA is TGCAGCTTTTTCCCCGGGAGCTACAATGAGCAGTTCTTC.

The genes are TRBV12-3 or TRBV12-4 and TRBJ1-1; D perhaps matches TRBD1 (6 bases). CDR3 length: 13 amino acids. Trimming took off 6 bases at V and 2 bases at J, with 10 bases between the two ends. The CDR3 spells CASSGQPNTEAFF. The CDR3 bases are TGTGCCAGCAGCGGACAGCCAAACACTGAAGCTTTCTTT.

The chain joins TRBV10-3 to TRBJ1-4; D remains unclear. The CDR3 runs 14 residues. Germline V gene sequence: CDR1 ENHRY, CDR2 SYGVKD. V was shortened by 6 bases and J by 1 base, with 9 bases between the two germline ends. Here the CDR3 reads CAIRAERTNEKLFF. The CDR3 nucleotides read TGTGCCATCAGGGCGGAGCGAACTAATGAAAAACTGTTTTTT.

This rearrangement joins TRBV24-1 to TRBJ2-1; the match to TRBD2 covers 9 bases. The ends lost 4 bases at V and 2 bases at J; junction bases unmatched: 8. This CDR3 comprises 17 residues. In germline, CDR1 is KGHDR, CDR2 SFDVKD. CDR3 sequence (DNA): TGTGCCACCAGTGAGACGGGGGCTAGCGGGACCTACAATGAGCAGTTCTTC. This translates into CATSETGASGTYNEQFF.

J is TRBJ1-5 and V is TRBV12-3 or TRBV12-4, with 8 positions matching TRBD1. This CDR3 has 13 residues. V gave up 5 bases and J gave up 9 bases; unmatched junction bases: 6. CDR3 residues: CASSPGQGGPQHF. The CDR3 coding sequence is TGTGCCAGCAGTCCCGGACAGGGTGGGCCCCAGCATTTT.

The rearrangement joins TRBV11-2 to TRBJ1-4; the match to TRBD1 covers 9 bases. CDR3 length equals 18 residues. Germline CDR1 and CDR2: SGHAT and FQNNGV. V was pared by 4 bases and J by 2 bases, with 11 bases of the junction left unmatched. CDR3 bases: TGTGCCAGCAGCTCCCAGAGTGACAGGGGGGGGACTAATGAAAAACTGTTTTTT. Translated, it gives CASSSQSDRGGTNEKLFF.

The chain uses TRBV5-1 and TRBJ1-1; unclear D gene. The germline V gene encodes CDR1 SGHRS and CDR2 YFSETQ. V was clipped by 0 bases and J by 1 base, with 7 bases between them. CDR3 length: 14 amino acids. The CDR3 region has the DNA TGCGCCAGCAGCTTGGGCGACACGAACACTGAAGCTTTCTTT. Amino acid sequence: CASSLGDTNTEAFF. Using reference TRBV5-1 and TRBJ1-1 for the parts outside the CDR3, the full variable domain is KAGVTQTPRYLIKTRGQQVTLSCSPISGHRSVSWYQQTPGQGLQFLFEYFSETQRNKGNFPGRFSGRQFSNSRSEMNVSTLELGDSALYLCASSLGDTNTEAFFGQGTRLTVV.

This chain joins TRBV7-2 and TRBJ1-2; 9 bases are a match to TRBD1. This CDR3 region has 15 residues. CDR1 SGHTA and CDR2 FQGNSA come from the germline V gene. Trimming took 7 bases from V and 5 from J; bases not matched to a gene: 11. The CDR3 DNA reads TGTGCCAGCACCCGCAGCCCCGGACAGGGGTATGGCTACACCTTC. Residues: CASTRSPGQGYGYTF.

The chain carries TRBV4-2 and TRBJ2-3, with 7 bases aligning to TRBD2. Germline-derived CDR1 and CDR2 are LGHNA and YNFKEQ. Unmatched junction bases numbered 8, after V lost 1 base and J lost 1 base. The CDR3 sequence is 17 residues long. The CDR3 coding sequence is TGTGCCAGCAGCCAAGGCCTAGCGGCTCGACGCACAGATACGCAGTATTTT. Protein: CASSQGLAARRTDTQYF.

This clone was counted between two and nine times. This rearrangement joins TRBV15 to TRBJ2-5; 8 bases are shared with TRBD1. Unmatched junction bases numbered 11, after V lost 7 bases and J lost 4 bases. There are 15 residues in the CDR3. CDR1 and CDR2 from the germline V gene are LNHNV and YYDKDF (reference sequence). The CDR3 nucleotides are TGTGCCACCAACACCCTGGACAGGGCGATAGAGACCCAGTACTTC. It is translated as CATNTLDRAIETQYF.

CDR3: CASSLGGQNSNQPQHF. In DNA, the CDR3 is TGTGCCAGCAGCTTAGGGGGGCAGAATAGCAATCAGCCCCAGCATTTT. This chain uses TRBV7-8 with TRBJ1-5; maybe TRBD1 (6 bases). The germline V gene has CDR1 SGHVS and CDR2 FQNEAQ. This CDR3 is built from 16 residues. Trimming took off 1 base at V and 0 bases at J, with 10 bases between the two ends.

The chain combines TRBV5-5 with TRBJ2-2; 7 nucleotides line up with TRBD2. The germline V gene has CDR1 SGHKS and CDR2 YYEKEE (reference sequence). This CDR3 has 15 amino acids. V lost 2 bases to trimming and J lost 4 bases; unmatched junction nucleotides: 5. DNA for the CDR3: TGTGCCAGCAGCTTTGGCAGGGAGGGCACCGGGGAGCTGTTTTTT. Amino acid sequence: CASSFGREGTGELFF.

The gene calls are TRBV5-1 and TRBJ2-1, with 9 positions matching TRBD2. V trimming: 4 bases; J trimming: 10 bases; junction bases outside the gene matches: 15. The CDR3 extends over 16 amino acids. In germline, CDR1 is SGHRS, CDR2 YFSETQ. The CDR3 DNA reads as TGCGCCAGCAGCCTGGCAGCGGGCGGGGGGGCTGGAGAGCAGTTCTTC. Translated, it gives CASSLAAGGGAGEQFF.

This chain uses TRBV28 with TRBJ1-5; TRBD1 aligns across 8 bases. The germline CDR1 and CDR2 sequences are MDHEN and SYDVKM. The CDR3 consists of 14 residues. The ends lost 4 bases at V and 6 bases at J; junction bases unmatched: 5. The DNA of the CDR3 is TGTGCCAGCAGTTCGGGACAGGTGGCTCAGCCCCAGCATTTT. It translates to CASSSGQVAQPQHF.